The clone carrying this T cell receptor (beta chain) was observed at least ten times. The antigen is undetermined. This entry is derived from a study of T cells in Graves' hyperthyroidism and ophthalmopathy. The diagnostic basis comprised clinical symptoms, serum thyroxine and TRAb, thyroid ultrasound and orbital computed tomography. It was RNA transcripts that yielded the amplified TCR beta CDR3 regions. In the first-round RT-PCR of the TCR CDR3, the HTBI primer set was used. TCRdb independently ran MiXCR on the multiplex PCR reads; one entry per CDR3 protein. The sample contains 300,000 or so distinct CDR3 sequences, more than 15% of which appear only once. The study, taken as a whole, reports: Most thyroid clonotypes with frequency above 0.001 were detected in blood. Model predictions of ophthalmopathy came a median approximately seven months before onset.

Per the germline V gene, CDR1 is SNHLY and CDR2 is FYNNEI. This CDR3 has 14 amino acids. Deletions cut 6 bases from V and 1 base from J, with 12 bases between. The sample comprised blood. The chain uses TRBV2 and TRBJ2-5; D unclear. The TCR originated in a woman between 55 and 75 years old with Graves' ophthalmopathy. Here the CDR3 reads CASRRDVLQETQYF. The CDR3 region has the DNA TGTGCCAGCAGGAGAGACGTCCTCCAAGAGACCCAGTACTTC.